The next 23 T cell receptor beta chains were all read from a single sample in a study of HIV-infected patients and healthy controls. cDNA was made from around 0.5 ug RNA using alpha and beta constant primers. Each of the alpha and beta chains got its own library through chain-specific third strand synthesis with indices. TCRdb re-derived calls from the 5' RACE reads in MiXCR, one entry per CDR3 protein. The table shows about 9,600 distinct CDR3 sequences, with roughly 4.8% occurring only once. All unsorted peripheral T cells were captured because whole blood was used without fractionation. Sequenced material: blood, taken before antiretroviral therapy. Receptor source: an adult with HIV infection.

This clonotype was counted at least ten times. The rearrangement uses TRBV5-1 and TRBJ2-7, with D maybe TRBD1 (6 bases). The CDR3 totals 15 residues. Germline lookup yields CDR1 SGHRS and CDR2 YFSETQ. The V and J ends lost 5 bases and 5 bases respectively, with 20 bases between them. The CDR3 DNA follows: TGCGCCAGCAGTTCCCTCCAGGGGACGGAGAACGAGCAGTACTTC. This sequence encodes CASSSLQGTENEQYF.

In this sample, this clonotype turned up many times. The CDR3 DNA reads as TGTGCCAGCTCACCACGAATTAGGGACAGAGAAAACATTCAGTACTTC. It yields the protein CASSPRIRDRENIQYF. V is TRBV18 and J is TRBJ2-4; TRBD1 matches 7 bases. The CDR3 consists of 16 residues. Losses at the gene ends were 1 base for V and 5 bases for J; bases not matched to a gene: 8. From germline, CDR1 is KGHSH and CDR2 LQKENI.

There are many counts of this clonotype. The chain has TRBV7-6 and TRBJ2-3; the D gene is possibly TRBD1 (6 bases). Trimming stripped 4 bases from V and 6 bases from J, with 14 bases between. Per germline, CDR1 SGHVS and CDR2 FNYEAQ. CDR3 size: 14 residues. The CDR3 here is CASSSQPGADTQYF. The CDR3 DNA reads TGTGCCAGCAGCTCCCAACCAGGGGCGGATACGCAGTATTTT.

This clonotype has a count of ten or more. Its ends do not fully match the called genes, so a read error is possible. The CDR3 DNA sequence: TGTGCCAGCAGTCTAGCGGGAGGGCCAGATACGCAGTATTTT. Its translation is CASSLAGGPDTQYF. The chain joins TRBV12-3 or TRBV12-4 to TRBJ2-3; 12 positions match TRBD2. The CDR3 runs to 14 residues.

This clonotype was seen at least ten times. The genes are TRBV10-3 and TRBJ2-5; no firm D call. Trimming cost V 2 bases and J 0 bases, with 7 bases left between them. Germline-derived CDR1 and CDR2 are ENHRY and SYGVKD. The CDR3 covers 14 residues. In DNA form, the CDR3 reads TGTGCCATCAGTGAGGATTTGAACCAAGAGACCCAGTACTTC. Translation: CAISEDLNQETQYF.

This clonotype qualifies as medium-sized. The chain has TRBV6-2 or TRBV6-3 and TRBJ1-6; D possibly corresponds to TRBD1 (6 bases). CDR1 and CDR2 (germline): MNHEY, SVGEGT. Between the trimmed V and J ends, which lost 7 bases and 10 bases, there was a span of 14 bases. This CDR3 is built from 13 residues. This CDR3 reads CASKRGTGSPLHF. The CDR3 nucleotides read TGTGCCAGCAAAAGGGGGACCGGATCACCCCTCCACTTT.

The table lists this clonotype with many counts. The chain has TRBV5-1 and TRBJ2-7; TRBD1 agrees at 7 bases. Trimming cost V 4 bases and J 5 bases; bases outside gene matches: 9. Germline lookup yields CDR1 SGHRS and CDR2 YFSETQ. This CDR3 is built from 14 residues. The CDR3 here is CASSPDRDWHEQYF. The CDR3, as DNA: TGCGCCAGCAGCCCAGACAGGGATTGGCACGAGCAGTACTTC.

The sample holds many counts of this clonotype. The V call is TRBV20-1, the J call TRBJ1-1; D gene unclear. The germline V gene has CDR1 DFQATT and CDR2 SNEGSKA (reference sequence). The CDR3 contains 19 residues. The V end lost 5 bases, the J end lost 5 bases, and 33 bases lay between the germline ends. The CDR3 DNA is TGCAGTGCTCCCCCCCGGCCGGTCCTTAATGAACCTCTGGGAACTGAAGCTTTCTTT. Translated: CSAPPRPVLNEPLGTEAFF.

This clonotype was observed many times. The chain couples TRBV20-1 to TRBJ2-7; no definite D call. CDR1 DFQATT and CDR2 SNEGSKA come from the germline V gene (reference sequence). Trimming left V 1 base short and J 2 bases short, with 9 bases between. The CDR3 contains 13 residues. The CDR3 sequence is CSARALGTYEQYF. The CDR3 coding sequence is TGCAGTGCTAGAGCTTTGGGAACCTACGAGCAGTACTTC.

The table lists this clonotype with many counts. This rearrangement joins TRBV20-1 to TRBJ2-7; TRBD2 matches at 9 bases. The J segment lost 4 bases and the V segment lost 5 bases, leaving 9 bases of the junction unmatched. The CDR3 has 14 amino acids. Germline values: CDR1 DFQATT, CDR2 SNEGSKA (reference sequence). The CDR3: CSAYSSGDFYEQYF. DNA of the CDR3: TGCAGTGCTTATTCTAGCGGGGACTTTTACGAGCAGTACTTC.

Many counts were recorded for this clonotype. The rearrangement joins TRBV29-1 to TRBJ1-5; no clear D. CDR1 and CDR2 from the germline V gene are SQVTM and ANQGSEA. V lost 1 base, J lost 1 base, and 5 bases lay in between. The CDR3 is 13 residues long. The CDR3 DNA follows: TGCAGCGTTGAAGTGGACAGCAATCAGCCCCAGCATTTT. Its protein is CSVEVDSNQPQHF.

This clonotype was observed at least ten times. J is TRBJ2-6 and V is TRBV7-8; TRBD1 matches 9 bases. J lost 0 bases, V lost 5 bases, and 8 bases had no gene match. This CDR3 is built from 18 residues. Germline-derived CDR1 and CDR2 are SGHVS and FQNEAQ. The CDR3 region is CASSPGVGQGSGANVLTF. The CDR3 DNA reads TGTGCCAGCAGCCCAGGCGTGGGACAGGGCTCTGGGGCCAACGTCCTGACTTTC.

Many counts were recorded for this clonotype. The chain combines TRBV15 with TRBJ2-2, with D maybe TRBD2 (5 bases). The CDR3 spans 15 residues. Trimming pared 0 bases from V and 7 bases from J, leaving 12 bases between. Germline CDR1 and CDR2: LNHNV and YYDKDF (reference sequence). The CDR3, as DNA: TGTGCCACCAGCAGAGAGGCTGCGGCGGGCGGGGAGCTGTTTTTT. Translation gives CATSREAAAGGELFF.

There are many counts of this clonotype. This sequence joins TRBV12-5 and TRBJ2-3; D may be TRBD2 (6 bases). From germline, CDR1 is LGHNT and CDR2 FRNRAP. Trimming took 5 bases from V and 3 from J, leaving 15 bases between them. The CDR3 loop spans 15 amino acids. As DNA, the CDR3 is TGTGCTAGTGGTCCAACCGGGACTGAAACAGATACGCAGTATTTT. It yields the protein CASGPTGTETDTQYF. Supplemented by reference TRBV12-5 and TRBJ2-3, the full variable domain reads DARVTQTPRHKVTEMGQEVTMRCQPILGHNTVFWYRQTMMQGLELLAYFRNRAPLDDSGMPKDRFSAEMPDATLATLKIQPSEPRDSAVYFCASGPTGTETDTQYFGPGTRLTVL.

The sample holds many counts of this clonotype. The chain uses TRBV28 and TRBJ2-1; perhaps TRBD1 as D (6 bases). This CDR3 spans 17 amino acids. Germline CDR1 MDHEN, CDR2 SYDVKM. V dropped 1 base and J dropped 2 bases, with 15 bases sitting between them. CDR3 bases: TGTGCCAGCAGTTTATTTACCGGGGACACAGCCTACAATGAGCAGTTCTTC. This codes for CASSLFTGDTAYNEQFF. Supplemented by reference TRBV28 and TRBJ2-1, the full variable domain reads DVKVTQSSRYLVKRTGEKVFLECVQDMDHENMFWYRQDPGLGLRLIYFSYDVKMKEKGDIPEGYSVSREKKERFSLILESASTNQTSMYLCASSLFTGDTAYNEQFFGPGTRLTVL.

This clonotype was counted at least ten times. This sequence joins TRBV5-1 and TRBJ1-3; no clear D. The CDR3 consists of 15 residues. The germline CDR1 and CDR2 sequences are SGHRS and YFSETQ. Deletions cut 1 base from V and 4 bases from J, with 12 bases between. CDR3 in DNA: TGCGCCAGCAGCTTGAGTGGGGAGCGAGGAAACACCATATATTTT. Its translation: CASSLSGERGNTIYF. The whole variable domain, filled in from reference TRBV5-1 and TRBJ1-3, reads KAGVTQTPRYLIKTRGQQVTLSCSPISGHRSVSWYQQTPGQGLQFLFEYFSETQRNKGNFPGRFSGRQFSNSRSEMNVSTLELGDSALYLCASSLSGERGNTIYFGEGSWLTVV.

This clonotype appeared a few times. CDR3 nucleotides: TGCAGCGTTGGAGGTCGGGGAGGTGGCACAGATACGCAGTATTTT. Amino acid sequence: CSVGGRGGGTDTQYF. The chain has TRBV29-1 and TRBJ2-3; D possibly corresponds to TRBD2 (6 bases). This CDR3 is built from 15 residues. Germline lookup yields CDR1 SQVTM and CDR2 ANQGSEA. Between the trimmed V and J ends, which lost 4 bases and 1 base, there was a span of 15 bases.

This clonotype is termed medium-sized (0.01 to 0.1%). J is TRBJ1-1 and V is TRBV29-1; the D is unclear. Germline V lookup: CDR1 SQVTM, CDR2 ANQGSEA. There are 11 residues in the CDR3. V lost 3 bases and J lost 9, with 11 bases in between. The CDR3 reads CSVDWGGQAFF. DNA of the CDR3: TGCAGCGTTGATTGGGGTGGGCAAGCTTTCTTT.

This clonotype was found many times. The chain employs TRBV20-1 and TRBJ2-7; tentative D call: TRBD1 (6 bases). This CDR3 is built from 13 residues. V shed 3 bases and J shed 2 bases, with 11 bases lying between them. Per germline, CDR1 DFQATT and CDR2 SNEGSKA (reference sequence). CDR3 protein: CSASRNRAYEQYF. CDR3 sequence (DNA): TGCAGTGCTAGCCGGAACAGGGCCTACGAGCAGTACTTC.

Many counts were recorded for this clonotype. The rearrangement links TRBV7-9 to TRBJ2-1; D uncertain. Germline V CDR1 and CDR2: SEHNR, FQNEAQ (reference sequence). The CDR3 spans 15 residues. With 5 bases removed from V and 3 bases from J, the gap between germline ends came to 14 bases. CDR3 coding DNA: TGTGCCAGCAGCCCCTCAACTGGCTACTACAATGAGCAGTTCTTC. It translates to CASSPSTGYYNEQFF.

This clonotype occurred a few times. V usage is TRBV5-1 and J usage is TRBJ1-1; 10 nucleotides align to TRBD1. The CDR3 length is 13 residues. The germline gives CDR1 SGHRS, CDR2 YFSETQ. The V and J ends lost 7 bases and 7 bases, in that order; junction bases with no gene match: 7. This CDR3 is CASAPGTGDEAFF. CDR3 bases: TGCGCCAGCGCCCCCGGGACAGGGGATGAAGCTTTCTTT.

This clonotype qualifies as medium-sized. The chain has TRBV7-9 and TRBJ2-7, with 9 bases fitting TRBD2. The germline V gene has CDR1 SEHNR and CDR2 FQNEAQ (reference sequence). The CDR3 loop spans 17 amino acids. Trimming removed 5 bases from V and 0 bases from J; junction bases left unmatched: 11. In DNA form, the CDR3 reads TGTGCCAGCAGCCCTCAGGGTAGCGGGGGAAGCTCCTACGAGCAGTACTTC. Translation gives CASSPQGSGGSSYEQYF.

Comments on this clonotype: One end of the junction fails to match germline, which may point to a read error. The chain couples TRBV20-1 to TRBJ1-5; the D gene is possibly TRBD1 (5 bases). Germline lookup yields CDR1 DFQATT and CDR2 SNEGSKA (reference sequence). The CDR3 loop spans 14 amino acids. This chain's CDR3 is CSTSDGGSYQPQHF. DNA of the CDR3: TGCAGTACTAGTGACGGGGGGTCTTATCAGCCCCAACATTTT.